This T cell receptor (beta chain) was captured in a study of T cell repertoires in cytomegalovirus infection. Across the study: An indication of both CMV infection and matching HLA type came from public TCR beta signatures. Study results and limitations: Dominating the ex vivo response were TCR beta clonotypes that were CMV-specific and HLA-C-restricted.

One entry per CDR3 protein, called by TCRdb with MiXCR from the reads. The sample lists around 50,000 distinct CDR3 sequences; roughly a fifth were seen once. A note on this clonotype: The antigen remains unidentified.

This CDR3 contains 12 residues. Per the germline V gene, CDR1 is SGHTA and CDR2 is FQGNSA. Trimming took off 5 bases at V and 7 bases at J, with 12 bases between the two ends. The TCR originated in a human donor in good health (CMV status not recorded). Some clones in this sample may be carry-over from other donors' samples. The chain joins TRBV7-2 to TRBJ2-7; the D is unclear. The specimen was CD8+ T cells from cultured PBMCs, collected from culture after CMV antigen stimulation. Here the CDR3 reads CASSPRIGEQYF. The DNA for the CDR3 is TGTGCCAGCAGCCCCCGCATCGGGGAGCAGTACTTC.